One and the same sample provided the 16 T cell receptor beta chains below, sequenced in a study of identical twins. Via MiXCR, TCRdb re-called the 5' RACE reads, giving one row per CDR3 protein. The sample contains a few hundred thousand distinct CDR3 sequences, less than 20% of which appear only once. Sequenced: naive T cells sorted from blood. Receptor source: a man aged 50 to 60 in good health.

This clonotype was seen repeatedly, ten times or more. The chain combines TRBV12-3 or TRBV12-4 with TRBJ2-2, with TRBD2 matching 12 bases. The CDR3 covers 15 residues. The J segment lost 5 bases and the V segment lost 7 bases, leaving 5 bases of the junction unmatched. CDR3 in amino acids: CASISSGGATGELFF. The CDR3 nucleotides are TGTGCCAGCATTTCTAGCGGGGGGGCAACCGGGGAGCTGTTTTTT.

This clonotype came up many times. The chain recombines TRBV7-9 with TRBJ2-2; D perhaps matches TRBD2 (6 bases). CDR1 and CDR2 (germline): SEHNR, FQNEAQ (reference sequence). This CDR3 has 14 amino acids. The germline V and J ends were trimmed by 3 bases and 7 bases, with 12 bases remaining between them. In DNA form, the CDR3 reads TGTGCCAGCAGCTTGGAGGGGTCAGTCGGGGAGCTGTTTTTT. Translation gives CASSLEGSVGELFF. Full variable domain (outside the CDR3, taken from reference TRBV7-9 and TRBJ2-2): DTGVSQNPRHKITKRGQNVTFRCDPISEHNRLYWYRQTLGQGPEFLTYFQNEAQLEKSRLLSDRFSAERPKGSFSTLEIQRTEQGDSAMYLCASSLEGSVGELFFGEGSRLTVL.

This clonotype was observed many times. V usage is TRBV10-3 and J usage is TRBJ2-2, with a possible D match to TRBD1 (6 bases). In germline, CDR1 is ENHRY, CDR2 SYGVKD. Between the trimmed V and J ends, which lost 6 bases and 7 bases, there was a span of 15 bases. The CDR3 runs to 14 residues. The chain's CDR3 is CAISSSGVGGELFF. The DNA of the CDR3 is TGTGCCATCAGCTCCTCAGGGGTCGGCGGGGAGCTGTTTTTT.

The chain employs TRBV11-3 and TRBJ2-3, with a possible D match to TRBD2 (5 bases). The V end lost 0 bases, the J end lost 5 bases, and 9 bases lay between the germline ends. Germline V CDR1 and CDR2: SGHNT, YENEEA. The CDR3 spans 14 residues. CDR3 residues: CASSLDTRGDTQYF. The CDR3 nucleotides are TGTGCCAGCAGCTTAGATACCCGGGGAGATACGCAGTATTTT.

The chain uses TRBV28 and TRBJ2-7; 7 bases are shared with TRBD1. Germline assignment: CDR1 MDHEN and CDR2 SYDVKM. V was clipped by 6 bases and J by 4 bases; unmatched bases: 3. CDR3 length equals 12 residues. Here the CDR3 DNA reads TGTGCCAGCAGCGAGACAGGGTACGAGCAGTACTTC. It encodes CASSETGYEQYF.

This clonotype came up a few times. V and J are TRBV3-1 and TRBJ2-6, with no clear D. With 6 bases removed from V and 4 bases from J, the gap between germline ends came to 13 bases. Germline CDR1 is LGHDT and CDR2 is YNNKEL (reference sequence). The CDR3 runs 15 residues. CDR3 in amino acids: CASSPIFLGANVLTF. The CDR3 nucleotides are TGTGCCAGCAGTCCTATTTTTCTGGGGGCCAACGTCCTGACTTTC.

This clonotype was seen a few times. The chain couples TRBV4-3 to TRBJ2-2; D is undetermined. Germline V lookup: CDR1 LGHNA, CDR2 YSLEER. V lost 0 bases and J 1 base, leaving 3 bases between the germline ends. The CDR3 contains 14 residues. The CDR3 spells CASSQERNTGELFF. CDR3 sequence (DNA): TGCGCCAGCAGCCAAGAGAGGAACACCGGGGAGCTGTTTTTT.

This clonotype came up many times. The chain uses TRBV10-3 and TRBJ1-2; D ambiguous. The CDR3 has 12 residues. Germline V gene data show CDR1 as ENHRY and CDR2 as SYGVKD. V lost 0 bases and J 4 bases, leaving 3 bases between the germline ends. CDR3 sequence reads: CAISESSYGYTF. CDR3 DNA: TGTGCCATCAGTGAGTCCAGCTATGGCTACACCTTC.

The chain carries TRBV6-2 or TRBV6-3 and TRBJ2-2; D gene uncertain. Trimming shortened V by 4 bases and J by 5 bases, and 11 bases separated the two germline ends. CDR3 length equals 14 residues. Germline CDR1 MNHEY, CDR2 SVGEGT. The CDR3 sequence: CASSWSVATGELFF. Written as DNA, the CDR3 is TGTGCCAGCAGTTGGTCGGTAGCTACCGGGGAGCTGTTTTTT.

V is TRBV7-9 and J is TRBJ1-2, with a tentative D call TRBD1 (5 bases). The V gene's germline CDR1 is SEHNR and CDR2 FQNEAQ (reference sequence). Trimming took off 8 bases at V and 4 bases at J, with 14 bases between the two ends. The CDR3 length is 13 residues. The CDR3: CASRGWGGYGYTF. CDR3 in DNA: TGTGCCAGCCGGGGATGGGGCGGCTATGGCTACACCTTC.

This clonotype was recorded many times. V and J are TRBV12-3 or TRBV12-4 and TRBJ2-5; 8 positions agree with TRBD2. There are 14 residues in the CDR3. V lost 7 bases and J lost 5; bases outside the gene matches: 9. In nucleotides, the CDR3 is TGTGCCAGCAACCAAGCGGGAGCGGTCGAGACCCAGTACTTC. Protein: CASNQAGAVETQYF.

This clonotype was detected a few times. This chain links TRBV5-1 with TRBJ2-1; TRBD1 agrees at 8 bases. Germline V gene lookup returns CDR1 SGHRS and CDR2 YFSETQ. J lost 3 bases, V lost 4 bases, and 12 bases had no gene match. The CDR3 consists of 17 residues. The CDR3 nucleotides are TGCGCCAGCAGCCCACAAGGACAGGGAGCCCTCTACAATGAGCAGTTCTTC. As protein: CASSPQGQGALYNEQFF.

V and J are TRBV20-1 and TRBJ2-1; D might be TRBD1 (8 bases). The V gene's germline CDR1 is DFQATT and CDR2 SNEGSKA (reference sequence). The V end was cut by 6 bases, the J end by 6 bases, with 24 bases between. This CDR3 is built from 16 residues. CDR3 sequence reads: CSANGQGRTRGNEQFF. The CDR3 DNA sequence: TGCAGTGCCAACGGACAGGGTAGGACTAGGGGCAATGAGCAGTTCTTC.

This chain links TRBV28 with TRBJ1-5, with D tentatively TRBD1 (6 bases). The CDR3 is made up of 17 amino acids. V lost 6 bases and J lost 2, with 20 bases in between. The V gene's germline CDR1 is MDHEN and CDR2 SYDVKM. The CDR3 DNA reads as TGTGCCAGCAGGAGATTCTTAGGGGGTCTGGGCAATCAGCCCCAGCATTTT. Translated: CASRRFLGGLGNQPQHF.

V gene TRBV29-1 combines with J gene TRBJ2-1; 8 nucleotides line up with TRBD2. The CDR3 runs 15 residues. The germline V gene encodes CDR1 SQVTM and CDR2 ANQGSEA. Trimming removed 4 bases from V and 4 bases from J; junction bases left unmatched: 9. As DNA, the CDR3 is TGCAGCGTTGTTGCGGCTAGCGGGCCATACAATGAGCAGTTCTTC. Its protein is CSVVAASGPYNEQFF.

This sequence joins TRBV6-2 or TRBV6-3 and TRBJ2-3; 11 bases are a match to TRBD2. This CDR3 contains 17 residues. After removal of 2 bases from V and 2 bases from J, the junction contained 6 bases not matched to a gene. Germline loops: CDR1 MNHEY, CDR2 SVGEGT. This chain's CDR3 is CASSYGGTSGNTDTQYF. The CDR3 DNA sequence: TGTGCCAGCAGTTACGGCGGGACTAGCGGCAACACAGATACGCAGTATTTT.